What follows are 10 T cell receptor beta chains derived from one specimen sequenced in a study of long-term antiretroviral therapy in people with HIV (dated by TCRdb to 2021 to 2024). The immunoSEQ hsTCRB v3.0 assay was used at survey level resolution to sequence the TRB variable region. In its TCRdb copy, this immuneACCESS table keeps in-frame sequences only and misses some clones. Where compared with another copy, unresolved V genes explain less than half of these, and the others have no known cause. The sample has tens of thousands of clones on record, about 95% of them singletons. Of the sample, roughly 8% falls within the top ten clones. This specimen was unsorted PBMCs, taken roughly 6.3 years after starting antiretroviral therapy. The source of these receptors is a man aged 25 to 40 with HIV.

The chain carries TRBV7-8 and TRBJ1-1; D is unresolved. The CDR3 spans 16 residues. The germline V and J ends were trimmed by 2 bases and 0 bases, with 13 bases remaining between them. Germline CDR1 and CDR2: SGHVS and FQNEAQ. The CDR3 DNA sequence: TGTGCCAGCAGCTTATTTGGGCGGACTCTGAACACTGAAGCTTTCTTT. Translation: CASSLFGRTLNTEAFF.

This chain connects TRBV6-5 to TRBJ2-7; D is undetermined. Germline CDR1 reads MNHEY; CDR2 reads SVGAGI. V was pared by 5 bases and J by 4 bases, with 9 bases between. This CDR3 contains 12 residues. The CDR3 loop is CASSPDTYEQYF. The CDR3 region has the DNA TGTGCCAGCAGTCCCGACACATACGAGCAGTACTTC.

The genes are TRBV11-2 and TRBJ2-7; TRBD1 matches 8 bases. The CDR3 sequence is 15 residues long. J was trimmed by 0 bases and V by 5 bases; bases with no gene match: 6. Germline-derived CDR1 and CDR2 are SGHAT and FQNNGV. This CDR3 is CASSMGQATSYEQYF. The DNA for the CDR3 is TGTGCCAGCAGCATGGGACAGGCGACCTCCTACGAGCAGTACTTC.

The rearrangement uses TRBV6-5 and TRBJ2-1; no firm D call. Germline V gives CDR1 MNHEY, CDR2 SVGAGI. The V end was cut by 9 bases, the J end by 7 bases, with 13 bases between. The CDR3 has 12 amino acids. The CDR3 DNA sequence: TGTGCCAGTCGGACGGTAGCAAATGAGCAGTTCTTC. It specifies CASRTVANEQFF.

This chain joins TRBV28 and TRBJ2-1; D is ambiguous. Germline V gives CDR1 MDHEN, CDR2 SYDVKM. This CDR3 has 12 residues. Trimming left V 8 bases short and J 7 bases short, with 12 bases between. CDR3 amino acids: CASVAWGNEQFF. As DNA, the CDR3 is TGTGCCAGCGTGGCTTGGGGTAATGAGCAGTTCTTC.

The genes are TRBV6-5 and TRBJ1-5; D perhaps matches TRBD1 (6 bases). From germline, CDR1 is MNHEY and CDR2 SVGAGI. The V gene lost 6 bases and the J gene lost 2 bases, with 14 bases spanning the gap. This CDR3 has 15 residues. CDR3 sequence: CASSLTGRGNQPQHF. The CDR3 bases are TGTGCCAGCAGCCTAACAGGGAGGGGCAATCAGCCCCAGCATTTT.

The chain uses TRBV21-1 and TRBJ1-1. TRBV21-1 is classified as a pseudogene. CDR3 length: 18 residues. The CDR3 DNA reads as TGTGCCAGCAGCAAAGTCCGTGGGGCAGGGGGGGGGAACACTGAAGCTTTCTTT. This translates into CASSKVRGAGGGNTEAFF.

The chain carries TRBV5-6 and TRBJ2-7; D unclear. There are 14 residues in the CDR3. CDR1 and CDR2 from the germline V gene are SGHDT and YYEEEE. Between the trimmed V and J ends, which lost 4 bases and 3 bases, there was a span of 14 bases. The CDR3 DNA follows: TGTGCCAGCAGCCGCGTACGGCAGCACTACGAGCAGTACTTC. The encoded protein is CASSRVRQHYEQYF.

V gene TRBV4-1 combines with J gene TRBJ1-2; D gene uncertain. V gave up 3 bases and J gave up 6 bases, with 14 bases separating them. From germline, CDR1 is MGHRA and CDR2 YSYEKL. The CDR3 sequence is 14 residues long. CDR3 in amino acids: CASSQQSGGNGYTF. The CDR3 nucleotides are TGCGCCAGCAGCCAGCAGTCTGGTGGAAATGGCTACACCTTC.

In this sample, this clone turned up once. The chain carries TRBV7-3 and TRBJ1-1, with D perhaps TRBD1 (5 bases). The germline gives CDR1 SGHTA, CDR2 FQGTGA. The CDR3 runs 14 residues. Trimming took off 4 bases at V and 5 bases at J, with 14 bases between the two ends. The CDR3: CASSSHGALTEAFF. CDR3 in DNA: TGTGCCAGCAGCTCCCATGGGGCGCTGACTGAAGCTTTCTTT.